This T cell receptor beta chain came from a study of beta chain features in type 1 diabetes. As for the study in general: Across the samples, approximately 98,000,000 sorted cells were examined in total.

Findings of the study overall: Type 1 diabetes patients had moderately but significantly shorter TCRB CDR3s in all four CD4+ subsets. VDJ junctions sequenced from type 1 diabetes patients showed fewer insertions and more deletions. A potential influence of HLA type upon TCRB rearrangement remained unresolved herein.

V was shortened by 4 bases and J by 8 bases, with 5 bases between the two germline ends. CDR1 and CDR2 (germline): MDHEN, SYDVKM. CDR3 length: 11 amino acids. Averaging approximately 0.11 L, one heparinised blood draw was given by each donor. As regards this clone: Its antigen is currently unknown. Other DNA sequences in this sample translate to the same CDR3.

Reverse transcription of all isolated RNA meant that expressed TCRB transcripts were sequenced. Using immunoSEQ multiplex PCR, the repertoire was profiled, and TCRdb retains in-frame clones only, with some absent. Here the sample spans some 330,000 clones, roughly 13% being singletons. Material for sequencing was naive CD4+ T cells from blood. The receptor comes from a woman between 18 and 29 years old with type 1 diabetes. The V gene is TRBV28, the J gene TRBJ2-2; D is ambiguous. The CDR3 DNA is TGTGCCAGCAGTTCTTTGGGGGAGCTGTTTTTT. This codes for CASSSLGELFF.